The rows below give T cell receptor beta chains drawn from one sample of a study of vaccination effects on CD4 cells after COVID-19. No antigen is known for these receptors. Here immunoSEQ multiplex PCR was the method, and the copy in TCRdb shows in-frame clones only, minus some. The sample contains tens of thousands of clones, approximately 75% of which appear only once. The sequencing used CD4+ T cells from PBMCs cultured with HCoV-NL63 spike peptides, collected before COVID-19 vaccination. The receptors shown here come from a human donor who received a COVID-19 vaccine. Each CDR3 is given with its conserved first and last residue. A D gene is named only where the DNA matches it firmly. Expanded clones get a size class; other rows say once, few or many, or leave the size out.

v_call	d_call	j_call	clone_size	cdr3_aa	cdr3_nt
TRBV7-3	TRBD2	TRBJ2-2	NA	CASSLLGGDTGELFF	TGTGCCAGCAGCTTACTTGGGGGGGACACCGGGGAGCTGTTTTTT
TRBV21-1	NA	TRBJ2-2	NA	CASSKERVTGELFF	TGTGCCAGCAGCAAAGAGAGGGTGACCGGGGAGCTGTTTTTT
TRBV5-1	TRBD1	TRBJ2-1	few	CASSPRTGGSSYNEQFF	TGCGCCAGCAGCCCCCGGACAGGGGGCAGCTCCTACAATGAGCAGTTCTTC
TRBV4-1	NA	TRBJ1-1	NA	CASSQDSGEGTEAFF	TGCGCCAGCAGCCAAGATTCAGGGGAGGGCACTGAAGCTTTCTTT
TRBV7-2	NA	TRBJ2-3	NA	CASSLGRAQYTQYF	TGTGCCAGCAGCTTAGGTAGGGCGCAGTATACGCAGTATTTT
TRBV3-1/TRBV3-2	TRBD1	TRBJ2-1	NA	CASSLRGTGSYNEQFF	TGTGCCAGCAGCCTAAGAGGGACAGGCTCCTACAATGAGCAGTTCTTC
TRBV9	TRBD2	TRBJ2-2	once	CASRLAGNTGELFF	TGTGCCAGCAGACTAGCGGGGAACACCGGGGAGCTGTTTTTT
TRBV6-5	NA	TRBJ1-4	NA	CASSSNAANEKLFF	TGTGCCAGCAGTTCCAATGCGGCTAATGAAAAACTGTTTTTT
TRBV12-3/TRBV12-4	NA	TRBJ1-1	NA	CASSLSPKAFF	TGTGCCAGCAGTTTATCCCCGAAGGCTTTCTTT
TRBV24-1	TRBD1	TRBJ2-5	NA	CATSEQGAGSETQYF	TGTGCCACCAGTGAGCAGGGGGCAGGTAGTGAGACCCAGTACTTC
TRBV11-2	TRBD1	TRBJ2-5	NA	CASSLVGTGGETQYF	TGTGCCAGCAGCTTAGTTGGGACAGGGGGCGAGACCCAGTACTTC
TRBV4-3	NA	TRBJ1-6	NA	CASSQDWASPLHF	TGCGCCAGCAGCCAAGATTGGGCCTCACCCCTCCACTTT
TRBV6-4	NA	TRBJ2-5	NA	CASSQEAGRETQYF	TGTGCCAGCAGTCAGGAGGCTGGCCGAGAGACCCAGTACTTC
TRBV6-6	NA	TRBJ1-2	NA	CASSFRAFSWDGYTF	TGTGCCAGCAGCTTCCGGGCTTTCAGCTGGGATGGCTACACCTTC
TRBV5-1	TRBD1	TRBJ1-1	NA	CASSSPGQKNTEAFF	TGCGCCAGCAGTTCACCGGGACAGAAGAACACTGAAGCTTTCTTT
TRBV2	TRBD1	TRBJ1-1	NA	CASSEGNRGAEAFF	TGTGCCAGCAGTGAAGGGAACAGGGGCGCTGAAGCTTTCTTT
TRBV15	NA	TRBJ1-1	NA	CATSRDRMNTEAFF	TGTGCCACCAGCAGAGACAGAATGAACACTGAAGCTTTCTTT
TRBV5-8	TRBD2	TRBJ2-3	few	CASPHSWGLAGNGADTQYF	TGTGCCAGTCCGCACTCTTGGGGACTAGCGGGAAATGGCGCAGATACGCAGTATTTT
TRBV10-1	NA	TRBJ2-5	few	CASSRGNQETQYF	TGCGCCAGCAGTAGGGGAAACCAAGAGACCCAGTACTTC
TRBV3-1/TRBV3-2	NA	TRBJ1-2	few	CASSQVPGAGYTF	TGTGCCAGCAGCCAAGTACCCGGGGCCGGCTACACCTTC
TRBV30	TRBD1	TRBJ1-1	NA	CAWSGMGQGVNTEAFF	TGTGCCTGGAGTGGGATGGGACAGGGGGTGAACACTGAAGCTTTCTTT
TRBV7-2	NA	TRBJ1-1	NA	CASSLGLLRAFF	TGTGCCAGCAGCTTAGGCTTATTGCGAGCTTTCTTT
TRBV29-1	TRBD1	TRBJ2-5	NA	CSADPGQEQETQYF	TGCAGCGCCGACCCGGGACAGGAGCAAGAGACCCAGTACTTC
TRBV10-3	NA	TRBJ2-1	NA	CATYHYDKGRNNEQFF	TGTGCCACTTACCACTACGATAAGGGACGGAACAATGAGCAGTTCTTC
TRBV7-9	NA	TRBJ2-5	NA	CASSLFTGTQETQYF	TGTGCCAGCAGCTTATTTACCGGGACCCAAGAGACCCAGTACTTC
TRBV11-2	NA	TRBJ2-4	NA	CASSLGAKNIQYF	TGTGCCAGCAGTCTCGGGGCCAAAAACATTCAGTACTTC
TRBV5-1	NA	TRBJ2-2	NA	CASSLVLTTGELFF	TGCGCCAGCAGCTTGGTCCTGACGACCGGGGAGCTGTTTTTT
TRBV9	NA	TRBJ2-1	few	CASSVLADTYNEQFF	TGTGCCAGCAGCGTTCTTGCGGACACATACAATGAGCAGTTCTTC
TRBV28	NA	TRBJ1-6	NA	CASSFSGPHSPLHF	TGTGCCAGCAGTTTCTCGGGACCACATTCACCCCTCCACTTT
TRBV11-1	TRBD2	TRBJ2-1	once	CASSLLAGGYNEQFF	TGTGCCAGCAGCTTATTAGCGGGGGGGTACAATGAGCAGTTCTTC
TRBV9	NA	TRBJ1-4	few	CASSVSESTNEKLFF	TGTGCCAGCAGCGTATCGGAGTCAACTAATGAAAAACTGTTTTTT
TRBV6-5	TRBD1	TRBJ2-2	NA	CASSYSGQGAGELFF	TGTGCCAGCAGTTACTCGGGACAGGGGGCCGGGGAGCTGTTTTTT
TRBV5-6	NA	TRBJ1-6	once	CASSLGRSPLHF	TGTGCCAGCAGCCTGGGCCGTTCACCCCTCCACTTT
TRBV5-1	NA	TRBJ1-5	few	CASSPGIPRPQHF	TGCGCCAGCAGCCCGGGAATTCCTAGGCCCCAGCATTTT